This entry lists 8 T cell receptor beta chains sequenced from one sample in a study of OX40 agonist ivuxolimab in advanced cancers. The assay was immunoSEQ multiplex PCR, and TCRdb's table has in-frame clones only and misses some. The sample includes 56,000 or so clones, over 75% seen only once; the top ten take around 5%. This sample comprised CD4+ or CD8+ T cells sorted from blood, obtained in a trial of the OX40 agonist ivuxolimab. These receptor sequences come from an adult with an advanced solid tumor such as melanoma, head and neck, liver or kidney cancer.

The rearrangement uses TRBV29-1 and TRBJ2-2, with a possible D match to TRBD1 (6 bases). The V and J ends lost 6 bases and 4 bases respectively, with 15 bases between them. The CDR3 has 14 residues. Germline CDR1 reads SQVTM; CDR2 reads ANQGSEA. Here the CDR3 reads CSVEDTGPTGELFF. CDR3 nucleotides: TGCAGCGTCGAGGACACAGGGCCCACCGGGGAGCTGTTTTTT.

In DNA form, the CDR3 reads TGCGCCAGCAGCTTGGTTCAGGGTCAAGAGACCCAGTACTTC. Protein: CASSLVQGQETQYF. The gene calls are TRBV5-1 and TRBJ2-5; TRBD1 might be the D (5 bases). The germline CDR1 and CDR2 sequences are SGHRS and YFSETQ. Trimming cost V 0 bases and J 2 bases, with 8 bases left between them. This CDR3 has 14 amino acids. The variable domain in full, completed from reference TRBV5-1 and TRBJ2-5, reads KAGVTQTPRYLIKTRGQQVTLSCSPISGHRSVSWYQQTPGQGLQFLFEYFSETQRNKGNFPGRFSGRQFSNSRSEMNVSTLELGDSALYLCASSLVQGQETQYFGPGTRLLVL.

CDR3 DNA sequence: TGTGCCAGCAGTTTACGCGGGAGAGTCTACAATGAGCAGTTCTTC. Its protein product is CASSLRGRVYNEQFF. V gene TRBV27 combines with J gene TRBJ2-1; the match to TRBD2 covers 7 bases. This CDR3 has 15 amino acids. Trimming cost V 2 bases and J 3 bases; bases outside gene matches: 4. The germline gives CDR1 MNHEY, CDR2 SMNVEV (reference sequence).

This chain joins TRBV28 and TRBJ1-5, with a weak D call TRBD1 (5 bases). V shed 6 bases and J shed 9 bases, with 18 bases lying between them. Germline CDR1 reads MDHEN; CDR2 reads SYDVKM. The CDR3 contains 14 residues. Here the CDR3 DNA reads TGTGCCAGCAGGGTCTTACGACCAGGGAGGCCCCAGCATTTT. The encoded protein is CASRVLRPGRPQHF.

CDR3 amino acids: CSVLFGLYEQYF. CDR3 DNA sequence: TGCAGCGTCCTTTTCGGGCTCTACGAGCAGTACTTC. This chain joins TRBV29-1 and TRBJ2-7, with D uncertain. CDR1 is SQVTM, CDR2 ANQGSEA, per germline. The CDR3 is 12 amino acids. The V end was cut by 6 bases, the J end by 3 bases, with 12 bases between.

The V gene is TRBV10-3, the J gene TRBJ1-2; maybe TRBD1 (6 bases). Germline loops: CDR1 ENHRY, CDR2 SYGVKD. Between the trimmed V and J ends, which lost 3 bases and 0 bases, there was a span of 8 bases. The CDR3 runs to 14 residues. The CDR3: CAISENRANYGYTF. The CDR3 DNA sequence: TGTGCCATCAGTGAAAACAGGGCTAACTATGGCTACACCTTC.

The genes are TRBV5-4 and TRBJ2-5, with 7 nucleotides matching TRBD2. The assigned J gene may be wrong: the sequence end matches TRBJ2-7 better. The CDR3 is made up of 15 amino acids. Germline loops: CDR1 SGHNT, CDR2 YYREEE (reference sequence). CDR3 sequence (DNA): TGTGCCAGCAGCCCGGGTGGAGCGGGACGCTACGAGCAGTACTTC. This translates into CASSPGGAGRYEQYF.

The CDR3 reads CASSSGPTYSPLHF. The DNA for the CDR3 is TGTGCCAGCAGTTCCGGGCCTACCTATTCACCCCTCCACTTT. The chain recombines TRBV6-6 with TRBJ1-6; D unresolved. The V and J ends lost 4 bases and 8 bases respectively, with 12 bases between them. Germline CDR1 is MNHNY and CDR2 is SVGAGI (reference sequence). The CDR3 consists of 14 residues.